The 21 T cell receptor beta chains given below trace back to one sample, sequenced in a study of cytomegalovirus exposure and HLA in healthy donors. Clones were sequenced by immunoSEQ multiplex PCR, and TCRdb holds only the in-frame ones, with some missing. In the table there are under 150,000 clones, approximately 90% of which are singletons. Sequencing was done on a sample of PBMCs. All receptors come from a woman in her late teens or twenties in good health and CMV-seropositive.

The V call is TRBV6-1, the J call TRBJ2-5; D is perhaps TRBD1 (6 bases). This CDR3 contains 14 residues. Germline V CDR1 and CDR2: MNHNS, SASEGT. Deletions cut 1 base from V and 4 bases from J, with 10 bases between. DNA for the CDR3: TGTGCCAGCAGTGAAGTCTCAGGGGTAGAGACCCAGTACTTC. It specifies CASSEVSGVETQYF.

The rearrangement uses TRBV6-5 and TRBJ1-5; 7 bases line up with TRBD1. V was clipped by 6 bases and J by 6 bases; unmatched bases: 8. Germline V gives CDR1 MNHEY, CDR2 SVGAGI. The CDR3 is 14 amino acids. The CDR3: CASSPLGGLQPQHF. For the CDR3, the DNA is TGTGCCAGCAGCCCCTTAGGGGGCCTTCAGCCCCAGCATTTT.

The rearrangement uses TRBV30 and TRBJ1-2; 8 nucleotides match TRBD1. CDR1 GTSNPN and CDR2 SVGIG come from the germline V gene (reference sequence). The CDR3 sequence is 14 residues long. The J segment lost 8 bases and the V segment lost 1 base, leaving 9 bases of the junction unmatched. CDR3 bases: TGTGCCTGGAGTGCCGACAGGGGCTCACAGGGCTACACCTTC. Encoded protein: CAWSADRGSQGYTF.

The V and J genes are TRBV7-2 and TRBJ2-3; 12 bases map to TRBD2. Per the germline V gene, CDR1 is SGHTA and CDR2 is FQGNSA. This CDR3 is built from 17 residues. With V trimmed by 1 base and J by 6 bases, 8 bases remained unmatched. CDR3 sequence: CASSLVRRTSGTDTQYF. The CDR3 DNA follows: TGTGCCAGCAGCTTAGTAAGGCGGACTAGCGGGACGGATACGCAGTATTTT.

V usage is TRBV7-9 and J usage is TRBJ1-4, with 8 bases lining up with TRBD1. The V gene's germline CDR1 is SEHNR and CDR2 FQNEAQ (reference sequence). The CDR3 runs 14 residues. Losses at the gene ends were 5 bases for V and 8 bases for J; bases not matched to a gene: 7. The CDR3 region has the DNA TGTGCCAGCAGCCCGACAGGGGTCATCGAAAAACTGTTTTTT. This codes for CASSPTGVIEKLFF.

The CDR3 loop is CATSGGAEGYTF. The CDR3 DNA follows: TGTGCCACCTCAGGGGGCGCGGAGGGCTACACCTTC. This chain links TRBV19 with TRBJ1-2; 8 bases align to TRBD1. The germline gives CDR1 LNHDA, CDR2 SQIVND (reference sequence). The CDR3 is 12 residues long. J was trimmed by 8 bases and V by 10 bases; bases with no gene match: 9. Drawing the rest from reference TRBV19 and TRBJ1-2, the complete variable domain is DGGITQSPKYLFRKEGQNVTLSCEQNLNHDAMYWYRQDPGQGLRLIYYSQIVNDFQKGDIAEGYSVSREKKESFPLTVTSAQKNPTAFYLCATSGGAEGYTFGSGTRLTVV.

The rearrangement joins TRBV2 to TRBJ1-5, with D possibly TRBD1 on 5 matching bases. V gave up 0 bases and J gave up 2 bases, with 14 bases separating them. Per germline, CDR1 SNHLY and CDR2 FYNNEI. This CDR3 contains 17 residues. DNA of the CDR3: TGTGCCAGCAGTGAAGCCGGGACTCAAGACGGCAATCAGCCCCAGCATTTT. Translating it yields CASSEAGTQDGNQPQHF.

The chain uses TRBV9 and TRBJ1-2, with TRBD1 matching 7 bases. This CDR3 comprises 15 residues. J gave up 5 bases and V 3 bases, and 10 bases lay outside the gene matches. Germline CDR1 SGDLS, CDR2 YYNGEE. In nucleotides, the CDR3 is TGTGCCAGCAGCGCTACAGGGGATTCTCCTTATGGCTACACCTTC. As protein: CASSATGDSPYGYTF.

V and J are TRBV7-6 and TRBJ2-1, with 7 bases aligning to TRBD1. The CDR3 loop spans 13 amino acids. The germline gives CDR1 SGHVS, CDR2 FNYEAQ. Unmatched junction bases numbered 7, after V lost 5 bases and J lost 9 bases. The CDR3: CASSLRQGSEQFF. CDR3 in DNA: TGTGCCAGCAGCCTAAGACAGGGATCTGAGCAGTTCTTC.

The rearrangement links TRBV7-2 to TRBJ1-2; D may be TRBD1 (5 bases). V lost 4 bases and J 5 bases, leaving 14 bases between the germline ends. This CDR3 has 14 amino acids. CDR1 is SGHTA, CDR2 FQGNSA, per germline. CDR3 DNA sequence: TGTGCCAGCAGCTCCCGACAGCAAGTATATGGCTACACCTTC. It yields the protein CASSSRQQVYGYTF.

V is TRBV6-5 and J is TRBJ1-1; D is uncertain. The CDR3 extends over 15 amino acids. The germline V gene has CDR1 MNHEY and CDR2 SVGAGI. The V gene lost 1 base and the J gene lost 0 bases, with 9 bases spanning the gap. CDR3 in DNA: TGTGCCAGCAGTTACTTGACAACTCTGAACACTGAAGCTTTCTTT. Encoded protein: CASSYLTTLNTEAFF.

The chain has TRBV9 and TRBJ1-4, with TRBD1 as a possible D gene (6 bases). Per germline, CDR1 SGDLS and CDR2 YYNGEE. CDR3 length equals 15 residues. The ends were cut back, 0 bases at V and 6 bases at J, with 12 bases in the middle. CDR3 residues: CASSVAVGGDEKLFF. CDR3 DNA: TGTGCCAGCAGCGTAGCGGTAGGGGGGGATGAAAAACTGTTTTTT.

V gene TRBV5-1 combines with J gene TRBJ2-7; TRBD1 aligns across 9 bases. With V trimmed by 4 bases and J by 3 bases, 29 bases remained unmatched. CDR3 size: 22 residues. Germline values: CDR1 SGHRS, CDR2 YFSETQ. The CDR3 reads CASSLTTYSGTGNTGLGYEQYF. CDR3 nucleotides: TGCGCCAGCAGCCTTACAACCTATTCCGGGACAGGGAACACCGGGCTGGGCTACGAGCAGTACTTC.

The rearrangement links TRBV5-6 to TRBJ2-5; TRBD1 matches at 8 bases. Germline loops: CDR1 SGHDT, CDR2 YYEEEE. The CDR3 is made up of 13 amino acids. V dropped 4 bases and J dropped 1; count of bases not matched to a gene: 0. The DNA for the CDR3 is TGTGCCAGCAGCCAGGGGGCCCAAGAGACCCAGTACTTC. Translation gives CASSQGAQETQYF.

The chain is built from TRBV2 and TRBJ1-2; D gene uncertain. The CDR3 loop spans 12 amino acids. Germline lookup yields CDR1 SNHLY and CDR2 FYNNEI. Between the trimmed V and J ends, which lost 3 bases and 7 bases, there was a span of 9 bases. CDR3 sequence (DNA): TGTGCCAGCAGTGAGGGGAGGCTTGGCTACACCTTC. Translated: CASSEGRLGYTF.

The chain combines TRBV7-6 with TRBJ2-1, with 10 nucleotides matching TRBD2. CDR3 length: 19 amino acids. The V and J ends lost 4 bases and 3 bases, in that order; junction bases with no gene match: 15. CDR1 and CDR2 from the germline V gene are SGHVS and FNYEAQ. The CDR3: CASSSGSSGSTPNYNEQFF. The CDR3 DNA follows: TGTGCCAGCAGCTCTGGCTCTAGCGGGAGTACCCCTAACTACAATGAGCAGTTCTTC.

This chain connects TRBV5-1 to TRBJ2-5; 7 bases map to TRBD1. Germline V CDR1 and CDR2: SGHRS, YFSETQ. The CDR3 is made up of 16 amino acids. The V segment lost 4 bases and the J segment 3 bases; nucleotides outside the gene matches: 12. The CDR3 DNA follows: TGCGCCAGCAGCCCTGTTTCGACAGGGCCAAAAGAGACCCAGTACTTC. Residues: CASSPVSTGPKETQYF.

The chain couples TRBV30 to TRBJ1-2, with 8 bases matching TRBD1. CDR1 and CDR2 from the germline V gene are GTSNPN and SVGIG (reference sequence). This CDR3 has 12 amino acids. V trimming: 2 bases; J trimming: 8 bases; junction bases outside the gene matches: 4. CDR3 sequence reads: CAWSQGAGGYTF. The CDR3, as DNA: TGTGCCTGGAGTCAGGGGGCGGGAGGCTACACCTTC.

This sequence joins TRBV23-1 and TRBJ2-7; 14 bases map to TRBD2. TRBV23-1 is an ORF for which the function is uncertain. This CDR3 spans 17 amino acids. The V gene end was trimmed by 3 bases and the J gene end by 0 bases; junction bases not matched to a gene: 4. CDR3 region: CASSHPGTSGSSYEQYF. The CDR3, as DNA: TGCGCCAGCAGTCATCCAGGGACTAGCGGGAGCTCCTACGAGCAGTACTTC.

The chain uses TRBV2 and TRBJ1-5; 8 bases are shared with TRBD1. V was clipped by 3 bases and J by 2 bases; unmatched bases: 6. The CDR3 totals 16 residues. Germline CDR1 SNHLY, CDR2 FYNNEI. CDR3 loop: CASSDRRGLGNQPQHF. CDR3 coding DNA: TGTGCCAGCAGTGACCGCAGGGGGCTAGGCAATCAGCCCCAGCATTTT.

The sample holds one count of this clone. The chain recombines TRBV5-1 with TRBJ2-3; 7 bases map to TRBD2. This CDR3 has 16 residues. CDR1 and CDR2 from the germline V gene are SGHRS and YFSETQ. V was pared by 0 bases and J by 2 bases, with 6 bases of the junction left unmatched. CDR3 sequence: CASSLAERGTTDTQYF. The CDR3 bases are TGCGCCAGCAGCTTGGCAGAGCGGGGCACCACAGATACGCAGTATTTT.